This T cell receptor beta chain was profiled in a study of blood T cell repertoires in COVID-19. Across the whole study: Donors in the United States, Italy and Spain gave samples during acute or convalescent COVID-19. From T cells, B-cell-depleted T cells, or PBMCs came the material, which was cDNA or gDNA.

Original handling: Cell counts per sample came from amplifying reference gene primers. Repertoires were generated with immunoSEQ multiplex PCR, while TCRdb's copy carries only in-frame clones and drops some. V and J calls and clone size are those listed in that table; D and trimming were worked out from the DNA. The table has over 85,000 clones, approximately 72% seen once; the top ten hold roughly 24%. Sequencing was performed on peripheral blood. The sequence was collected from a man between 65 and 80 years old with acute or convalescent COVID-19.

CDR3 in amino acids: CASSTRDSGGDEQFF. The CDR3 DNA follows: TGTGCCAGCAGCACCCGGGACTCGGGCGGGGATGAGCAGTTCTTC. This chain links TRBV11-3 with TRBJ2-1, with D perhaps matching TRBD2 (6 bases). This CDR3 spans 15 amino acids. Trimming removed 5 bases at V and 8 bases at J, with 19 bases between. The germline V gene encodes CDR1 SGHNT and CDR2 YENEEA.